In its sample, the clone carrying this TCR beta chain was seen once. What it binds is not known. The data originate from a study of T cell responses to AZD1222 COVID-19 vaccine. Notes on the study in general: The donor group comprised mostly white British people and more females; the analysis possibly underestimated clonal diversity. Spike-spanning, vaccine-associated CD4 TCRs were dominant at 160-218 and 743-854.

This CDR3 region has 14 residues. Germline V gene lookup returns CDR1 SGHRS and CDR2 YFSETQ. With 0 bases removed from V and 7 bases from J, the gap between germline ends came to 13 bases. Assay: immunoSEQ multiplex PCR; the TCRdb copy retains only in-frame clones and omits some. This sample has over 95,000 clones, with nearly 90% found just once. The rearrangement links TRBV5-1 to TRBJ2-5; D is unresolved. The input for sequencing was peripheral blood, taken on day 0 of AZD1222 vaccination. The TCR originated in an adult in good health. CDR3 loop: CASSLGSSEATQYF. As DNA, the CDR3 is TGCGCCAGCAGCTTGGGCTCGAGCGAGGCGACCCAGTACTTC.